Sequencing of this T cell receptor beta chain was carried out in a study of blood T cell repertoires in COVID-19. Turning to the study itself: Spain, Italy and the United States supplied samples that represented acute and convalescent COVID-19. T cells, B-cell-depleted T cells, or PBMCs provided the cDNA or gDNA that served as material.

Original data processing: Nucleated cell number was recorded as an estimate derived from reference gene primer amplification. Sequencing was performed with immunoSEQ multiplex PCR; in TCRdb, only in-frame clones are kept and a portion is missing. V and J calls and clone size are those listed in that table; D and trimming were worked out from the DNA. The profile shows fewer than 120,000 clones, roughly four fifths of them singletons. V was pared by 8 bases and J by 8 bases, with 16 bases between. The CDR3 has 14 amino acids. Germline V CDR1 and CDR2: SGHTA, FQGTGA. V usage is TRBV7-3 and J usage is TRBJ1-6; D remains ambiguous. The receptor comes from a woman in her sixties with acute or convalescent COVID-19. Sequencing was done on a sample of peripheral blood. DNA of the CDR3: TGTGCCAGCCAGCTAATTCCTAGAGATTCACCCCTCCACTTT. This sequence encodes CASQLIPRDSPLHF. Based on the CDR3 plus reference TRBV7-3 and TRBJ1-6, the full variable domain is GAGVSQTPSNKVTEKGKYVELRCDPISGHTALYWYRQSLGQGPEFLIYFQGTGAADDSGLPNDRFFAVRPEGSVSTLKIQRTERGDSAVYLCASQLIPRDSPLHFGNGTRLTVT.